This TCR beta chain stems from a study of T-cell reconstitution after alpha-beta-depleted transplantation in children. Findings and caveats of the study: The authors attributed T-cell counts and diversity one year after transplant mostly to newly produced T cells. Two months or so post-transplant, alpha-beta T cells reportedly derived from several hundred expanded graft clones. Some patients showed high day-60 TCRbeta diversity, which derived from surviving recipient T cells and thymic progenitors.

Construction of the TCRbeta library involved unique molecular identifiers. Using its own MiXCR run on the PCR reads, TCRdb lists one record per CDR3 protein. The table includes around 4,200 distinct CDR3 sequences, roughly 24% detected once. After removal of 8 bases from V and 0 bases from J, the junction contained 7 bases not matched to a gene. This CDR3 contains 14 residues. The germline CDR1 and CDR2 sequences are DFQATT and SNEGSKA (reference sequence). By sample share, this clonotype is medium-sized (0.01 to 0.1%). Its antigen is unknown. The V call is TRBV20-1, the J call TRBJ2-3, with TRBD1 matching 8 bases. The TCR sequence derives from a boy in the first two years of life who had a stem cell transplant for acute myeloid leukemia, so the T cells may come from the graft donor. The sequencing used PBMCs, mostly from graft donor cells, collected 60 days after TCRalphabeta/CD19-depleted stem cell transplant. The DNA of the CDR3 is TGCAGTCCATCAACAGGGGGTAGCACAGATACGCAGTATTTT. This codes for CSPSTGGSTDTQYF.